Listed here are 23 T cell receptor beta chains from one sample, sequenced in a study of T cells of healthy individuals listed by TCRdb under 2018. Library method: 5' RACE. Sequencing took place on an Illumina MiSeq. TCRdb passed the public sequencing reads through fastp at Q25 and MiXCR, retaining productive beta sequences. Rows matching on CDR3 protein sequence are summarized as one entry with the most common DNA and genes. Here the sample has around 100,000 distinct CDR3 sequences; approximately 15% occur a single time. 6% to 8% of the sample comes from the top ten. These receptors were collected from a human donor in good health.

This chain joins TRBV6-1 and TRBJ1-5; D call uncertain. The germline gives CDR1 MNHNS, CDR2 SASEGT. Trimming shortened V by 4 bases and J by 0 bases, and 10 bases separated the two germline ends. This CDR3 is built from 15 residues. The CDR3 protein is CASSVWADSNQPQHF. The CDR3 DNA reads as TGTGCCAGCAGTGTATGGGCAGATAGCAATCAGCCCCAGCATTTT.

With respect to this clonotype: Being one base from a much bigger clone, this may be a read error. This chain links TRBV9 with TRBJ2-6, with TRBD1 as a possible D gene (6 bases). The CDR3 is 12 residues long. CDR1 and CDR2 from the germline V gene are SGDLS and YYNGEE. V was cut by 3 bases and J by 15 bases, with 13 bases left in between. For the CDR3, the DNA is TGTGCCAGCAGCGCTTCTGGGGGCGCCCTGACTTTC. It yields the protein CASSASGGALTF.

In this sample, this clonotype turned up a few times. The chain has TRBV7-3 and TRBJ2-5; D unresolved. Looked up from germline, CDR1 is SGHTA and CDR2 is FQGTGA. The CDR3 extends over 13 amino acids. V gave up 0 bases and J gave up 5 bases, with 7 bases separating them. The CDR3 loop is CASSLTLGETQYF. The CDR3 DNA sequence: TGTGCCAGCAGCTTAACGTTGGGGGAGACCCAGTACTTC.

This clonotype was seen many times. This rearrangement joins TRBV5-6 to TRBJ1-1; D is unresolved. Trimming left V 0 bases short and J 6 bases short, with 9 bases between. The CDR3 totals 13 residues. CDR1 is SGHDT, CDR2 YYEEEE, per germline. In DNA form, the CDR3 reads TGTGCCAGCAGCTTGGTAGACTGGCCTGAAGCTTTCTTT. Its protein product is CASSLVDWPEAFF.

In its sample, this clonotype was seen many times. The V gene is TRBV7-2, the J gene TRBJ2-1, with 10 bases lining up with TRBD2. CDR1 is SGHTA, CDR2 FQGNSA, per germline. V shed 4 bases, J shed 4 bases, and the junction held 4 bases outside the gene matches. There are 15 residues in the CDR3. The CDR3 sequence is CASSSSGGVYNEQFF. The CDR3 DNA reads TGTGCCAGCAGCTCTAGCGGGGGAGTTTACAATGAGCAGTTCTTC. The complete variable domain, with remaining parts taken from reference TRBV7-2 and TRBJ2-1, reads GAGVSQSPSNKVTEKGKDVELRCDPISGHTALYWYRQSLGQGLEFLIYFQGNSAPDKSGLPSDRFSAERTGGSVSTLTIQRTQQEDSAVYLCASSSSGGVYNEQFFGPGTRLTVL.

This clonotype occurred many times. This chain uses TRBV12-3 or TRBV12-4 with TRBJ2-1; the D is unclear. Trimming took off 7 bases at V and 10 bases at J, with 11 bases between the two ends. The CDR3 spans 11 residues. The CDR3 loop reads CASKSVAEQFF. The DNA for the CDR3 is TGTGCCAGCAAGTCGGTGGCCGAGCAGTTCTTC.

The gene calls are TRBV4-3 and TRBJ2-3; tentative D call: TRBD2 (6 bases). The V end was cut by 0 bases, the J end by 0 bases, with 16 bases between. Germline assignment: CDR1 LGHNA and CDR2 YSLEER. This CDR3 has 18 amino acids. CDR3 DNA sequence: TGCGCCAGCAGCCAAGATCGCGATAGCGGAACGAGCACAGATACGCAGTATTTT. It specifies CASSQDRDSGTSTDTQYF.

The chain employs TRBV6-5 and TRBJ1-6; D remains unclear. Trimming removed 2 bases at V and 4 bases at J, with 6 bases between. Germline V gene data show CDR1 as MNHEY and CDR2 as SVGAGI. The CDR3 has 14 amino acids. Here the CDR3 reads CASSYVGYNSPLHF. The CDR3 coding sequence is TGTGCCAGCAGTTACGTTGGTTATAATTCACCCCTCCACTTT.

This clonotype was detected many times. The gene calls are TRBV7-2 and TRBJ2-3; 10 bases fit TRBD2. The CDR3 is 17 residues long. Trimming cost V 3 bases and J 0 bases; bases outside gene matches: 6. Germline V gene sequence: CDR1 SGHTA, CDR2 FQGNSA. The CDR3 DNA reads as TGTGCCAGCAGCTTCCCTAGCGGGGGCCTAAGCACAGATACGCAGTATTTT. It codes for CASSFPSGGLSTDTQYF. Supplemented by reference TRBV7-2 and TRBJ2-3, the full variable domain reads GAGVSQSPSNKVTEKGKDVELRCDPISGHTALYWYRQSLGQGLEFLIYFQGNSAPDKSGLPSDRFSAERTGGSVSTLTIQRTQQEDSAVYLCASSFPSGGLSTDTQYFGPGTRLTVL.

This clonotype has a count of ten or more. This rearrangement joins TRBV29-1 to TRBJ1-3; D gene unclear. Germline V gives CDR1 SQVTM, CDR2 ANQGSEA. With 1 base removed from V and 1 base from J, the gap between germline ends came to 5 bases. The CDR3 has 13 residues. For the CDR3, the DNA is TGCAGCGTTGAAGTGGGGTCTGGAAACACCATATATTTT. It specifies CSVEVGSGNTIYF.

This clonotype was recorded many times. The chain couples TRBV6-5 to TRBJ2-4, with D possibly TRBD2 on 6 matching bases. The CDR3 runs 14 residues. CDR1 MNHEY and CDR2 SVGAGI come from the germline V gene. V was trimmed by 2 bases and J by 5 bases, leaving 10 bases between them. As DNA, the CDR3 is TGTGCCAGCAGTTACGGAGGGAGAGAAAACATTCAGTACTTC. Translated, it gives CASSYGGRENIQYF.

The sample holds many counts of this clonotype. The V and J genes are TRBV6-5 and TRBJ2-7, with 9 nucleotides matching TRBD1. Germline CDR1 MNHEY, CDR2 SVGAGI. The CDR3 length is 14 residues. Trimming took 5 bases from V and 4 from J; bases not matched to a gene: 6. CDR3 region: CASSRNRGRYEQYF. The DNA for the CDR3 is TGTGCCAGCAGTCGCAACAGGGGGCGGTACGAGCAGTACTTC.

This sequence joins TRBV20-1 and TRBJ2-5; 9 bases match TRBD2. The CDR3 spans 15 residues. CDR1 and CDR2 from the germline V gene are DFQATT and SNEGSKA (reference sequence). V shed 6 bases and J 5 bases; nucleotides not matched to a gene: 13. CDR3 coding DNA: TGCAGTGCCACCGGATCGCGGGAGGGCCCGGAGACCCAGTACTTC. Translating it yields CSATGSREGPETQYF.

The rearrangement joins TRBV4-3 to TRBJ1-1; no firm D call. The CDR3 consists of 14 residues. The V and J ends lost 1 base and 1 base respectively, with 7 bases between them. Germline-derived CDR1 and CDR2 are LGHNA and YSLEER. CDR3 protein: CASSQVVRNTEAFF. CDR3 DNA: TGCGCCAGCAGCCAAGTCGTCAGGAACACTGAAGCTTTCTTT.

This rearrangement joins TRBV7-2 to TRBJ2-3; either TRBD1 or TRBD2 may fit D (6 bases each). V was trimmed by 4 bases and J by 8 bases, leaving 13 bases between them. Germline-derived CDR1 and CDR2 are SGHTA and FQGNSA. This CDR3 contains 13 residues. The CDR3 here is CASSSFSGATQYF. CDR3 DNA: TGTGCCAGCAGCTCTTTTTCGGGGGCTACGCAGTATTTT.

This clonotype has only a few counts. This chain links TRBV25-1 with TRBJ2-3, with D tentatively TRBD2 (5 bases). The CDR3 contains 15 residues. Trimming took 2 bases from V and 0 from J, leaving 9 bases between them. Germline-derived CDR1 and CDR2 are MGHDK and SYGVNS. CDR3 DNA sequence: TGTGCCAGCAGTGAAACCGGGGTCAGCACAGATACGCAGTATTTT. It is translated as CASSETGVSTDTQYF.

This clonotype was counted many times. This chain links TRBV27 with TRBJ1-5; 8 bases match TRBD1. Germline V CDR1 and CDR2: MNHEY, SMNVEV (reference sequence). With 5 bases clipped from V and 4 bases from J, the junction kept 4 bases outside the gene matches. This CDR3 spans 14 amino acids. The CDR3 spells CASSPQGANQPQHF. CDR3 bases: TGTGCCAGCAGTCCTCAGGGGGCGAATCAGCCCCAGCATTTT.

V and J are TRBV7-2 and TRBJ1-1; D might be TRBD1 (6 bases). The CDR3 is 12 residues long. Germline CDR1 is SGHTA and CDR2 is FQGNSA. The germline V and J ends were trimmed by 1 base and 9 bases, with 9 bases remaining between them. The chain's CDR3 is CASSLDRVKAFF. The CDR3 coding sequence is TGTGCCAGCAGCTTAGACAGGGTGAAAGCTTTCTTT.

This clonotype has a count of ten or more. The V and J genes are TRBV4-1 and TRBJ1-5; no firm D call. The CDR3 contains 15 residues. Trimming shortened V by 5 bases and J by 1 base, and 12 bases separated the two germline ends. The germline CDR1 and CDR2 sequences are MGHRA and YSYEKL. The CDR3 loop reads CASSGGLLSNQPQHF. DNA of the CDR3: TGCGCCAGCAGCGGTGGACTCTTGAGCAATCAGCCCCAGCATTTT.

This clonotype came up a few times. V gene TRBV25-1 combines with J gene TRBJ2-1; 11 nucleotides line up with TRBD2. V shed 3 bases, J shed 9 bases, and the junction held 13 bases outside the gene matches. Germline CDR1 MGHDK, CDR2 SYGVNS. The CDR3 is made up of 17 amino acids. CDR3 residues: CASSEDLAGGLFGEQFF. The CDR3 DNA sequence: TGTGCCAGCAGTGAGGACTTAGCGGGAGGGCTCTTCGGTGAGCAGTTCTTC.

This clonotype was seen a handful of times. The gene calls are TRBV2 and TRBJ2-3; the D gene is possibly TRBD2 (5 bases). The germline V gene has CDR1 SNHLY and CDR2 FYNNEI. The CDR3 contains 12 residues. V was pared by 6 bases and J by 4 bases, with 8 bases between. The CDR3 loop reads CASRKEADTQYF. The CDR3 bases are TGTGCCAGCAGGAAGGAGGCAGATACGCAGTATTTT. The complete variable domain, with remaining parts taken from reference TRBV2 and TRBJ2-3, reads EPEVTQTPSHQVTQMGQEVILRCVPISNHLYFYWYRQILGQKVEFLVSFYNNEISEKSEIFDDQFSVERPDGSNFTLKIRSTKLEDSAMYFCASRKEADTQYFGPGTRLTVL.

This clonotype was seen a few times. V is TRBV7-9 and J is TRBJ2-7; 15 nucleotides line up with TRBD2. The ends lost 4 bases at V and 4 bases at J; junction bases unmatched: 2. CDR3 length equals 15 residues. Per germline, CDR1 SEHNR and CDR2 FQNEAQ (reference sequence). The CDR3 DNA is TGTGCCAGCAGCTACGGGACTAGCGGGGGGTACGAGCAGTACTTC. Residues: CASSYGTSGGYEQYF.

CDR3 loop: CASSKYNGETQYF. For the CDR3, the DNA is TGCGCCAGCAGCAAGTATAACGGGGAGACCCAGTACTTC. The V and J genes are TRBV5-1 and TRBJ2-5; D is undetermined. Trimming took 4 bases from V and 5 from J, leaving 12 bases between them. Per germline, CDR1 SGHRS and CDR2 YFSETQ. This CDR3 contains 13 residues.